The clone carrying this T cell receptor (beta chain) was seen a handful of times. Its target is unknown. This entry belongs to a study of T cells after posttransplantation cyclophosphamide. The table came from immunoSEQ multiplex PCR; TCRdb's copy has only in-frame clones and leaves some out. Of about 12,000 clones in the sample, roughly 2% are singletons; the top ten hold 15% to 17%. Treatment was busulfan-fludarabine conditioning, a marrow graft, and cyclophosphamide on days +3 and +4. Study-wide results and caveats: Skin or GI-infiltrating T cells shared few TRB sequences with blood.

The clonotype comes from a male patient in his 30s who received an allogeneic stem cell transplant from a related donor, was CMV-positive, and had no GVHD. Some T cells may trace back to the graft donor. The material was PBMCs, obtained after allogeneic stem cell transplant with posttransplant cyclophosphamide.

This chain's CDR3 is CASRPDLNTEAFF. The CDR3 region has the DNA TGTGCCAGCAGACCGGACTTGAACACTGAAGCTTTCTTT. This chain connects TRBV28 to TRBJ1-1; D is undetermined. Trimming shortened V by 6 bases and J by 0 bases, and 8 bases separated the two germline ends. The CDR3 has 13 amino acids. The germline CDR1 and CDR2 sequences are MDHEN and SYDVKM.